What follows are 5 T cell receptor beta chains derived from one specimen sequenced in a study of molecular identifiers for immune sequencing clone quantification. TCRdb re-analysed the PCR reads in MiXCR, keeping a single row per CDR3 protein. Among roughly 93,000 distinct CDR3 sequences listed, around a fifth were seen once. The sequenced sample was naive CD8+ T cells from blood, with Jurkat cell RNA spiked in. This sample's subset: FACS-sorted CD8+CD4-CCR7+CD45RA+ naive T cells. All receptors come from a human donor in good health. Some libraries in this study had Jurkat cell RNA spiked in.

This clonotype was counted ten times or more. The gene calls are TRBV4-1 and TRBJ1-1, with a possible D match to TRBD1 (5 bases). Germline CDR1 reads MGHRA; CDR2 reads YSYEKL. The CDR3 totals 16 residues. With 0 bases removed from V and 4 bases from J, the gap between germline ends came to 15 bases. CDR3 coding DNA: TGCGCCAGCAGCCAAGATCGACGGGGGATCGGCACTGAAGCTTTCTTT. This translates into CASSQDRRGIGTEAFF.

This clonotype was detected many times. CDR3 in DNA: TGTGCCAGCAGTTTCCCGAACAGGGACACCTACGAGCAGTACTTC. It codes for CASSFPNRDTYEQYF. This sequence joins TRBV28 and TRBJ2-7; D is possibly TRBD1 (6 bases). The CDR3 runs to 15 residues. With 3 bases removed from V and 2 bases from J, the gap between germline ends came to 14 bases. Germline V gene sequence: CDR1 MDHEN, CDR2 SYDVKM.

This clonotype was detected ten times or more. The chain links TRBV12-3 or TRBV12-4 to TRBJ2-5; no clear D. This CDR3 is 14 amino acids long. Trimming stripped 4 bases from V and 0 bases from J, with 9 bases between. The CDR3 nucleotides read TGTGCCAGCAGTTCACAGATCAACCAAGAGACCCAGTACTTC. Residues: CASSSQINQETQYF.

This clonotype came up many times. J is TRBJ1-3 and V is TRBV5-5; 7 nucleotides match TRBD1. Unmatched junction bases numbered 7, after V lost 1 base and J lost 3 bases. The CDR3 covers 16 residues. CDR1 SGHKS and CDR2 YYEKEE come from the germline V gene (reference sequence). CDR3 nucleotides: TGTGCCAGCAGCTTGCGTGAGGGGGCAGGTGGAAACACCATATATTTT. This gives the protein CASSLREGAGGNTIYF.

This clonotype was counted ten times or more. CDR3 sequence reads: CASSQDRGGAYEQYF. As DNA, the CDR3 is TGCGCCAGCAGCCAAGATAGGGGGGGAGCCTACGAGCAGTACTTC. This rearrangement joins TRBV4-3 to TRBJ2-7; D is perhaps TRBD2 (7 bases). The V gene's germline CDR1 is LGHNA and CDR2 YSLEER. Deletions cut 0 bases from V and 2 bases from J, with 11 bases between. The CDR3 runs to 15 residues.